Following are 9 T cell receptor beta chains from one sample sequenced in a study of persistence of HIV-infected CD4 T cells. Cells were stimulated nonspecifically with anti-CD3/anti-CD28 magnetic beads. Sorting of responding CD4+ T cells relied on upregulated CD40 ligand together with CD69. What these receptors recognize is not known. This was the immunoSEQ version 4 assay in survey mode. Assay used: immunoSEQ multiplex PCR; TCRdb lists only in-frame clones, some missing. The sample yields 35,000 to 55,000 clones, roughly nine tenths seen once. Sequenced here: CD4+ T cells sorted from PBMCs after 18-hour stimulation, sampled from a patient who received antiretroviral therapy. The receptor set was obtained from an adult man with HIV who was CMV-seropositive.

The rearrangement joins TRBV5-1 to TRBJ2-7; D not resolved. Looked up from germline, CDR1 is SGHRS and CDR2 is YFSETQ. Trimming took 1 base from V and 2 from J, leaving 13 bases between them. The CDR3 runs to 15 residues. Here the CDR3 reads CASSLSGSTTYEQYF. CDR3 nucleotides: TGCGCCAGCAGCTTGTCAGGCAGTACCACCTACGAGCAGTACTTC.

As to this clone: An end of the junction does not agree with germline; a read error may underlie this. The chain employs TRBV2 and TRBJ1-3; 8 bases line up with TRBD1. Germline loops: CDR1 SNHLY, CDR2 FYNNEI. The CDR3 sequence is 16 residues long. For the CDR3, the DNA is TGTGCAAGCAAACTCCGGACAGGGTCTGGTGGAAACACCATATATTTT. Encoded protein: CASKLRTGSGGNTIYF.

The genes are TRBV7-9 and TRBJ2-1; D ambiguous. CDR3 length: 13 amino acids. Trimming stripped 1 base from V and 5 bases from J, with 6 bases between. CDR1 is SEHNR, CDR2 FQNEAQ, per germline (reference sequence). CDR3 sequence (DNA): TGTGCCAGCAGCTTAGATGTCGACAATGAGCAGTTCTTC. This encodes CASSLDVDNEQFF.

The V call is TRBV5-1, the J call TRBJ1-2, with 9 positions matching TRBD1. This CDR3 has 15 residues. Germline assignment: CDR1 SGHRS and CDR2 YFSETQ. The V gene end was trimmed by 0 bases and the J gene end by 8 bases; junction bases not matched to a gene: 8. CDR3 amino acids: CASSLVGQGFDGYTF. CDR3 sequence (DNA): TGCGCCAGCAGCTTGGTGGGACAGGGATTTGACGGCTACACCTTC.

The chain is built from TRBV9 and TRBJ1-2; TRBD1 matches 7 bases. J was trimmed by 4 bases and V by 0 bases; bases with no gene match: 6. The CDR3 is 15 amino acids. The germline gives CDR1 SGDLS, CDR2 YYNGEE. The CDR3 bases are TGTGCCAGCAGCGTAGAGGCAAGGGGGCTCTATGGCTACACCTTC. This sequence encodes CASSVEARGLYGYTF.

The J gene is TRBJ2-1, the V gene TRBV2; D not resolved. The CDR3 is made up of 14 amino acids. Germline CDR1 and CDR2: SNHLY and FYNNEI. Trimming took off 6 bases at V and 0 bases at J, with 9 bases between the two ends. The CDR3: CASSHTSSYNEQFF. CDR3 coding DNA: TGTGCCAGCAGCCATACGAGCTCCTACAATGAGCAGTTCTTC. Full variable domain (remainder filled in from reference TRBV2 and TRBJ2-1): EPEVTQTPSHQVTQMGQEVILRCVPISNHLYFYWYRQILGQKVEFLVSFYNNEISEKSEIFDDQFSVERPDGSNFTLKIRSTKLEDSAMYFCASSHTSSYNEQFFGPGTRLTVL.

The rearrangement uses TRBV11-1 and TRBJ2-1; 8 nucleotides match TRBD2. The CDR3 has 16 residues. Trimming at V came to 1 base and at J to 1 base, leaving 3 bases not matched to a gene. Looked up from germline, CDR1 is SGHAT and CDR2 is FQDESV (reference sequence). CDR3 protein: CASSLGGGGSYNEQFF. DNA for the CDR3: TGTGCCAGCAGCTTAGGTGGCGGGGGGTCCTACAATGAGCAGTTCTTC. The whole variable domain, remainder taken from reference TRBV11-1 and TRBJ2-1, is EAEVAQSPRYKITEKSQAVAFWCDPISGHATLYWYRQILGQGPELLVQFQDESVVDDSQLPKDRFSAERLKGVDSTLKIQPAELGDSAMYLCASSLGGGGSYNEQFFGPGTRLTVL.

The chain carries TRBV7-2 and TRBJ1-4; a weak D match, TRBD1 (5 bases). The V end was cut by 5 bases, the J end by 2 bases, with 15 bases between. CDR1 is SGHTA and CDR2 is FQGNSA in the germline V gene. CDR3 size: 16 residues. The chain's CDR3 is CASSPGGGATNEKLFF. In DNA form, the CDR3 reads TGTGCCAGCAGCCCGGGGGGGGGTGCGACTAATGAAAAACTGTTTTTT. The variable domain in full, completed from reference TRBV7-2 and TRBJ1-4, reads GAGVSQSPSNKVTEKGKDVELRCDPISGHTALYWYRQSLGQGLEFLIYFQGNSAPDKSGLPSDRFSAERTGGSVSTLTIQRTQQEDSAVYLCASSPGGGATNEKLFFGSGTQLSVL.

The chain links TRBV10-3 to TRBJ2-7, with TRBD2 identical over 10 bases. The V and J ends lost 10 bases and 4 bases, in that order; junction bases with no gene match: 7. CDR1 ENHRY and CDR2 SYGVKD come from the germline V gene. This CDR3 has 13 residues. DNA of the CDR3: TGTGCCAGCGGGAGCGGGGGGGCGTACGAGCAGTACTTC. This codes for CASGSGGAYEQYF.